This is a list of T cell receptor beta chains from one sample in a study of identical twins. TCRdb re-derived calls from the 5' RACE reads in MiXCR, one entry per CDR3 protein. The repertoire has about 1.7 million distinct CDR3 sequences, about 32% of them found once; the top ten carry about 0.3%. Source material: cord blood. The origin of the receptors is a newborn girl in good health. Both conserved end residues are part of each CDR3. The order of the fields is V gene, J gene, clone size, D gene, CDR3 protein, CDR3 DNA. D genes are given only for firm matches. Size values are once, few and many counts, or a class for expanded clones, and some rows have none.

v_call: TRBV3-1; j_call: TRBJ1-1; clone_size: few; d_call: -; cdr3_aa: CASSQDQMNTEAFF; cdr3_nt: TGTGCCAGCAGCCAAGACCAGATGAACACTGAAGCTTTCTTT
v_call: TRBV5-1; j_call: TRBJ1-4; clone_size: -; d_call: TRBD1; cdr3_aa: CASSLQGAATNEKLFF; cdr3_nt: TGCGCCAGCAGCTTGCAGGGGGCGGCAACTAATGAAAAACTGTTTTTT
v_call: TRBV10-3; j_call: TRBJ2-3; clone_size: few; d_call: TRBD2; cdr3_aa: CAISVRDTLAGTDTQYF; cdr3_nt: TGTGCCATCAGTGTAAGGGATACACTAGCGGGCACAGATACGCAGTATTTT
v_call: TRBV20-1; j_call: TRBJ2-3; clone_size: few; d_call: TRBD2; cdr3_aa: CSARLAGGYTDTQYF; cdr3_nt: TGCAGTGCTCGACTAGCGGGGGGGTACACAGATACGCAGTATTTT
v_call: TRBV6-1; j_call: TRBJ1-2; clone_size: -; d_call: -; cdr3_aa: CASSEPDSGYGYTF; cdr3_nt: TGTGCCAGCAGTGAACCGGACAGTGGCTATGGCTACACCTTC
v_call: TRBV5-1; j_call: TRBJ2-1; clone_size: few; d_call: -; cdr3_aa: CATSGGVYNEQFF; cdr3_nt: TGCGCCACGTCCGGGGGAGTCTACAATGAGCAGTTCTTC
v_call: TRBV4-2; j_call: TRBJ2-5; clone_size: -; d_call: -; cdr3_aa: CASSHSQTRSGLETQYF; cdr3_nt: TGTGCCAGCTCCCACTCCCAGACCCGCTCAGGTCTAGAGACCCAGTACTTC
v_call: TRBV28; j_call: TRBJ2-1; clone_size: many; d_call: -; cdr3_aa: CASSQRYNEQFF; cdr3_nt: TGTGCCAGCAGTCAGCGATACAATGAGCAGTTCTTC
v_call: TRBV20-1; j_call: TRBJ2-7; clone_size: -; d_call: -; cdr3_aa: CSASGPFYEQYF; cdr3_nt: TGCAGTGCCAGCGGGCCGTTCTACGAGCAGTACTTC
v_call: TRBV28; j_call: TRBJ2-7; clone_size: -; d_call: TRBD2; cdr3_aa: CASSTSGSVGEQYF; cdr3_nt: TGTGCCAGCAGTACTAGCGGGAGTGTTGGCGAGCAGTACTTC
v_call: TRBV15; j_call: TRBJ1-1; clone_size: few; d_call: -; cdr3_aa: CATSRTHTEAFF; cdr3_nt: TGTGCCACCAGCAGAACCCACACTGAAGCTTTCTTT
v_call: TRBV6-2/TRBV6-3; j_call: TRBJ1-4; clone_size: few; d_call: -; cdr3_aa: CASSQARKLFF; cdr3_nt: TGTGCCAGCAGTCAGGCTAGGAAACTGTTTTTT
v_call: TRBV20-1; j_call: TRBJ2-2; clone_size: -; d_call: TRBD2; cdr3_aa: CSARGLAGSGELFF; cdr3_nt: TGCAGTGCTAGAGGACTAGCCGGTTCCGGGGAGCTGTTTTTT
v_call: TRBV5-1; j_call: TRBJ2-1; clone_size: -; d_call: TRBD2; cdr3_aa: CASSWGLAGAYNEQFF; cdr3_nt: TGCGCCAGCAGCTGGGGACTAGCGGGAGCCTACAATGAGCAGTTCTTC
v_call: TRBV20-1; j_call: TRBJ2-3; clone_size: few; d_call: -; cdr3_aa: CSARDAGAPDTQYF; cdr3_nt: TGCAGTGCTAGAGATGCCGGGGCGCCAGATACGCAGTATTTT
v_call: TRBV6-5; j_call: TRBJ2-7; clone_size: many; d_call: -; cdr3_aa: CASSLRGRGYEQYF; cdr3_nt: TGTGCCAGCAGTTTACGCGGCAGGGGCTACGAGCAGTACTTC
v_call: TRBV12-3/TRBV12-4; j_call: TRBJ2-5; clone_size: -; d_call: -; cdr3_aa: CASSLLGGRTNEQYF; cdr3_nt: TGTGCCAGCAGTTTGCTGGGGGGCAGGACAAATGAGCAGTACTTC
v_call: TRBV6-1; j_call: TRBJ2-7; clone_size: -; d_call: -; cdr3_aa: CASSEASVYSASYEQYF; cdr3_nt: TGTGCCAGCAGTGAAGCGTCGGTCTATAGCGCCTCCTACGAGCAGTACTTC
v_call: TRBV29-1; j_call: TRBJ2-3; clone_size: many; d_call: TRBD1; cdr3_aa: CSVLQGADTQYF; cdr3_nt: TGCAGCGTCCTACAGGGGGCAGATACGCAGTATTTT
v_call: TRBV9; j_call: TRBJ2-1; clone_size: -; d_call: TRBD2; cdr3_aa: CASSATSGNYNEQFF; cdr3_nt: TGTGCCAGCAGCGCGACTAGCGGGAACTACAATGAGCAGTTCTTC
v_call: TRBV20-1; j_call: TRBJ2-7; clone_size: -; d_call: -; cdr3_aa: CSWGAPFSYEQYF; cdr3_nt: TGCAGTTGGGGGGCCCCTTTTTCCTACGAGCAGTACTTC
v_call: TRBV28; j_call: TRBJ2-7; clone_size: once; d_call: -; cdr3_aa: CASSLNPSSYNEQYF; cdr3_nt: TGTGCCAGCAGTTTAAACCCCAGCTCCTACAATGAGCAGTACTTC
v_call: TRBV7-9; j_call: TRBJ1-5; clone_size: many; d_call: -; cdr3_aa: CASSPQGGRNQPQHF; cdr3_nt: TGTGCCAGCAGTCCACAGGGTGGTAGAAATCAGCCCCAGCATTTT
v_call: TRBV20-1; j_call: TRBJ1-2; clone_size: -; d_call: -; cdr3_aa: CSALDKGYTF; cdr3_nt: TGCAGTGCATTGGACAAAGGCTACACCTTC
v_call: TRBV13; j_call: TRBJ2-7; clone_size: -; d_call: TRBD2; cdr3_aa: CASSLGGSGTYEQYF; cdr3_nt: TGTGCCAGCAGCTTAGGTGGTAGCGGGACCTACGAGCAGTACTTC
v_call: TRBV20-1; j_call: TRBJ2-1; clone_size: few; d_call: TRBD2; cdr3_aa: CSARDKRLTSLPYNEQFF; cdr3_nt: TGCAGTGCTAGAGATAAACGCCTGACTAGCTTACCCTACAATGAGCAGTTCTTC
v_call: TRBV28; j_call: TRBJ2-1; clone_size: -; d_call: -; cdr3_aa: CASGGLSFFSGLPSSYNEQFF; cdr3_nt: TGTGCCAGCGGGGGGCTCTCTTTCTTTAGCGGTCTCCCGAGCTCCTACAATGAGCAGTTCTTC
v_call: TRBV12-3/TRBV12-4; j_call: TRBJ2-7; clone_size: few; d_call: -; cdr3_aa: CASRGGVVTYNEQYF; cdr3_nt: TGTGCCAGCAGAGGGGGAGTGGTCACCTACAATGAGCAGTACTTC
v_call: TRBV6-1; j_call: TRBJ1-5; clone_size: -; d_call: -; cdr3_aa: CASRAPGTLYSNQPQHF; cdr3_nt: TGTGCCAGCAGGGCCCCCGGGACCCTCTATAGCAATCAGCCCCAGCATTTT
v_call: TRBV7-2; j_call: TRBJ1-4; clone_size: many; d_call: -; cdr3_aa: CASSLVGEKLFF; cdr3_nt: TGTGCCAGCAGCTTAGTTGGTGAAAAACTGTTTTTT
v_call: TRBV5-1; j_call: TRBJ2-3; clone_size: -; d_call: TRBD2; cdr3_aa: CASSLGAITSGRTDTQYF; cdr3_nt: TGCGCCAGCAGCTTGGGGGCGATTACTAGCGGACGCACAGATACGCAGTATTTT
v_call: TRBV10-1; j_call: TRBJ2-7; clone_size: -; d_call: -; cdr3_aa: CTSSVTGIEQYF; cdr3_nt: TGCACCAGCAGTGTCACGGGGATCGAGCAGTACTTC
v_call: TRBV27; j_call: TRBJ1-5; clone_size: -; d_call: -; cdr3_aa: CASSSEQGGSNQPQHF; cdr3_nt: TGTGCCAGCAGTTCGGAACAAGGAGGTAGCAATCAGCCCCAGCATTTT
v_call: TRBV5-1; j_call: TRBJ2-5; clone_size: -; d_call: TRBD2; cdr3_aa: CASSSLSSGPYNEQYF; cdr3_nt: TGCGCCAGCAGCTCCCTCTCTAGCGGGCCCTACAATGAGCAGTACTTC
v_call: TRBV29-1; j_call: TRBJ2-5; clone_size: many; d_call: -; cdr3_aa: CSVYRDYETQYF; cdr3_nt: TGCAGCGTTTACAGGGATTACGAGACCCAGTACTTC
v_call: TRBV10-3; j_call: TRBJ1-5; clone_size: few; d_call: -; cdr3_aa: CAISDGLYSNQPQHF; cdr3_nt: TGTGCCATCAGCGACGGTCTTTATAGCAATCAGCCCCAGCATTTT
v_call: TRBV20-1; j_call: TRBJ1-5; clone_size: -; d_call: -; cdr3_aa: CSAYGAGADQPQHF; cdr3_nt: TGTAGTGCCTATGGGGCAGGGGCGGATCAGCCCCAGCATTTT
v_call: TRBV29-1; j_call: TRBJ2-7; clone_size: -; d_call: -; cdr3_aa: CSVEDIGNSCEQYF; cdr3_nt: TGCAGCGTTGAAGATATCGGGAATAGCTGCGAGCAGTACTTC
v_call: TRBV4-2; j_call: TRBJ2-1; clone_size: -; d_call: -; cdr3_aa: CASSQATSETQFF; cdr3_nt: TGTGCCAGCAGCCAAGCAACGTCGGAGACCCAGTTCTTC
v_call: TRBV15; j_call: TRBJ2-7; clone_size: many; d_call: -; cdr3_aa: CATSRDAGIYEQYF; cdr3_nt: TGTGCCACCAGCAGAGATGCGGGGATCTACGAGCAGTACTTC
v_call: TRBV5-1; j_call: TRBJ2-7; clone_size: -; d_call: -; cdr3_aa: CASSSLTNSYEQYF; cdr3_nt: TGCGCCAGCAGCTCCTTGACAAATTCCTACGAGCAGTACTTC
v_call: TRBV28; j_call: TRBJ1-1; clone_size: -; d_call: TRBD1; cdr3_aa: CASSRNRGGTEAFF; cdr3_nt: TGTGCCAGCAGCCGAAACAGGGGCGGCACTGAAGCTTTCTTT
v_call: TRBV2; j_call: TRBJ1-2; clone_size: once; d_call: -; cdr3_aa: CASSDGGVVGGYTF; cdr3_nt: TGTGCCAGCAGTGACGGGGGGGTAGTGGGCGGCTACACTTTC
v_call: TRBV5-6; j_call: TRBJ2-3; clone_size: -; d_call: -; cdr3_aa: CASSLMLAGDTQYF; cdr3_nt: TGTGCCAGCAGCTTGATGTTAGCAGGAGATACGCAGTATTTT
v_call: TRBV29-1; j_call: TRBJ2-7; clone_size: many; d_call: TRBD1; cdr3_aa: CSVQPGQGREQYF; cdr3_nt: TGCAGCGTTCAACCGGGACAGGGTCGCGAGCAGTACTTC
v_call: TRBV6-4; j_call: TRBJ2-1; clone_size: -; d_call: -; cdr3_aa: CASSGSDQFF; cdr3_nt: TGTGCCAGCAGTGGGTCGGACCAGTTCTTC
v_call: TRBV4-1; j_call: TRBJ1-4; clone_size: -; d_call: -; cdr3_aa: CASSQEDRGNEKPFF; cdr3_nt: TGCGCCAGCAGCCAAGAAGATCGGGGAAATGAAAAACCGTTTTTT
v_call: TRBV19; j_call: TRBJ2-7; clone_size: -; d_call: -; cdr3_aa: CASSMLFPDGGLNGQYF; cdr3_nt: TGTGCCAGTAGTATGCTCTTCCCGGACGGCGGCCTAAATGGGCAGTACTTC
v_call: TRBV7-9; j_call: TRBJ2-4; clone_size: -; d_call: TRBD1; cdr3_aa: CASSLAETGGNIQYF; cdr3_nt: TGTGCCAGCAGCTTAGCAGAGACAGGGGGGAACATTCAGTACTTC
v_call: TRBV7-8; j_call: TRBJ2-1; clone_size: -; d_call: -; cdr3_aa: CASSSYPTRFNEQFF; cdr3_nt: TGTGCCAGCAGCTCCTACCCGACTAGGTTCAATGAGCAGTTCTTC
v_call: TRBV28; j_call: TRBJ2-7; clone_size: many; d_call: -; cdr3_aa: CASSVNSYEQYF; cdr3_nt: TGTGCCAGCAGCGTGAACTCCTACGAGCAGTACTTC
v_call: TRBV9; j_call: TRBJ2-1; clone_size: few; d_call: -; cdr3_aa: CASSAHGGVGSNEQFF; cdr3_nt: TGTGCCAGCAGCGCCCACGGGGGAGTTGGCTCCAATGAGCAGTTCTTC
v_call: TRBV6-5; j_call: TRBJ1-6; clone_size: few; d_call: -; cdr3_aa: CASSYRGNSPPHF; cdr3_nt: TGTGCCAGCAGTTACAGGGGGAATTCACCCCCCCACTTT
v_call: TRBV11-2; j_call: TRBJ2-1; clone_size: -; d_call: -; cdr3_aa: CASSLVWESNNEQFF; cdr3_nt: TGTGCCAGCAGCTTAGTGTGGGAGAGCAACAATGAGCAGTTCTTC